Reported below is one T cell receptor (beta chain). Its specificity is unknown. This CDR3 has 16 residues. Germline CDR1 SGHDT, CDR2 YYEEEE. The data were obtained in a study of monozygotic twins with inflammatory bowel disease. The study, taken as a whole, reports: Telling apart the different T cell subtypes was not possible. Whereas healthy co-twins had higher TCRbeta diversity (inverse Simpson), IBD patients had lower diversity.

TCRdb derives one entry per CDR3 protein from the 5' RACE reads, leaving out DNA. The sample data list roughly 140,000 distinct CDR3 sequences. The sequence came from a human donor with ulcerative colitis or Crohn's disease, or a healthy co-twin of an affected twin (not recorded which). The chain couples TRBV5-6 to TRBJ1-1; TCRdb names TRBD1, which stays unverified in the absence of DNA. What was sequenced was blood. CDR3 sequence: CASSLDRGRIDTEAFF.